Sequencing of this T cell receptor (beta chain) was carried out in a study of cytotoxic CD8 clonotypes in ibrutinib-treated CLL. Overall study: Partial responders around 25, complete 2; approximately 12 progressed and about 15 stayed in remission by median roughly 6 years.

The method was immunoSEQ multiplex PCR; TCRdb's version includes in-frame clones alone and lacks a portion of them. The table lists 150,000 to 200,000 clones, more than 70% of them singletons. As input for TCR beta libraries, approximately 2.1 micrograms of genomic DNA came from cryopreserved PBMCs. V was shortened by 5 bases and J by 4 bases, with 9 bases between the two germline ends. CDR1 is GTSNPN and CDR2 is SVGIG in the germline V gene (reference sequence). The CDR3 is made up of 11 amino acids. The rearrangement links TRBV30 to TRBJ2-7, with D tentatively TRBD1 (6 bases). This specimen was PBMCs, taken at disease progression, from a patient treated with ibrutinib. This sequence originates from a human donor with chronic lymphocytic leukemia. CDR3 nucleotide sequence: TGTGCCTGGGGGGACACTTACGAGCAGTACTTC. Translation: CAWGDTYEQYF.